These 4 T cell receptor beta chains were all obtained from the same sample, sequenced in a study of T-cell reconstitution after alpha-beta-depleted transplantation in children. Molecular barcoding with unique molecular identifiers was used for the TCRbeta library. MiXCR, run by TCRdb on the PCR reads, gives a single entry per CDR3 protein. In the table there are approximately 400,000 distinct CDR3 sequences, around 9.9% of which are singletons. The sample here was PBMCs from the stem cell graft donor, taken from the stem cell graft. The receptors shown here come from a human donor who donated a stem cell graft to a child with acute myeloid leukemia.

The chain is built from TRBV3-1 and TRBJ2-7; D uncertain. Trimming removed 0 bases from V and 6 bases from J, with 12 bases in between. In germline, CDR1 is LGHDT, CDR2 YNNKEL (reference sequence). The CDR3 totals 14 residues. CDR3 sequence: CASSQDLGFGEQYV. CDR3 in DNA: TGTGCCAGCAGCCAAGATTTGGGGTTTGGCGAGCAGTACGTC.

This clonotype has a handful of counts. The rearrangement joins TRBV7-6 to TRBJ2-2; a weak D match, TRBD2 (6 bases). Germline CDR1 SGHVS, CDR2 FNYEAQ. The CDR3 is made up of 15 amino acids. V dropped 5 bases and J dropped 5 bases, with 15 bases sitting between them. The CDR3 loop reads CASSRLGGGTGELFF. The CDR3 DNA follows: TGTGCCAGCAGCCGCCTCGGGGGTGGGACCGGGGAGCTGTTTTTT.

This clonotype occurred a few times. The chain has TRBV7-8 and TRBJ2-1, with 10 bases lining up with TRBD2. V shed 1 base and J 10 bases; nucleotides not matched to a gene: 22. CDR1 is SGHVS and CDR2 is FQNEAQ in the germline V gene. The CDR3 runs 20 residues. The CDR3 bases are TGTGCCAGCAGCTTAGGGTCCTCCGGGAGCGGGAGGGCGAATCAAAGGGAGCAGTTCTTC. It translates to CASSLGSSGSGRANQREQFF.

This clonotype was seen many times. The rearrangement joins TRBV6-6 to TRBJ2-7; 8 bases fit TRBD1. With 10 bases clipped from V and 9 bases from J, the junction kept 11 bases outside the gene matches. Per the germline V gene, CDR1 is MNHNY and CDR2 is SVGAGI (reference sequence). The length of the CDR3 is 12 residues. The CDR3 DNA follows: TGTGCCACCTCTGCCGGACAGGGAGGGCAGTACGTC. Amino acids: CATSAGQGGQYV.